The entry that follows covers one T cell receptor (beta chain) sequence. The sample is drawn from a study of patients and donors after allogeneic stem cell transplantation. Each CDR3 protein gets one entry after TCRdb re-called the RT-PCR reads with MiXCR. This sample has 98,000 or so distinct CDR3 sequences, with approximately 35% found just once. This TCR derives from a human donor who was either an allogeneic HSCT recipient or a stem cell or donor lymphocyte infusion donor (not recorded which). It is not recorded whose cells these are; they may come from a transplant donor. The sequencing input was blood, either unsorted or a sorted T cell fraction (not recorded which).

Here the CDR3 DNA reads TGCAGTGCTACCGACCTGGGGGGGAACTATGGCTACACCTTC. It is translated as CSATDLGGNYGYTF. The chain joins TRBV20-1 to TRBJ1-2; TRBD1 is a possible D gene (5 bases). Germline V gene sequence: CDR1 DFQATT, CDR2 SNEGSKA (reference sequence). Trimming removed 4 bases from V and 2 bases from J, with 14 bases in between. The CDR3 is 14 amino acids.